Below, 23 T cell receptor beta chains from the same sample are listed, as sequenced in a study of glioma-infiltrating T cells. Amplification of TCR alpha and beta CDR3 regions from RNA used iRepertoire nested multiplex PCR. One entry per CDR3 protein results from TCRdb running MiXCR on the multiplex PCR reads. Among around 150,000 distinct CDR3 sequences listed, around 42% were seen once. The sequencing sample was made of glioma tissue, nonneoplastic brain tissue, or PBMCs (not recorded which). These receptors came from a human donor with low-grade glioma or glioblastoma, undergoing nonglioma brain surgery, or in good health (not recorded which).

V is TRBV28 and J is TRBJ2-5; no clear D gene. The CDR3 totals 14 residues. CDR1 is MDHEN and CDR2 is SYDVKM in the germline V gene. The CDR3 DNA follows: TGTAGCAGCACGCGGTCATTTAACCAAGAGACCCAGTACTTC. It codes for CSSTRSFNQETQYF.

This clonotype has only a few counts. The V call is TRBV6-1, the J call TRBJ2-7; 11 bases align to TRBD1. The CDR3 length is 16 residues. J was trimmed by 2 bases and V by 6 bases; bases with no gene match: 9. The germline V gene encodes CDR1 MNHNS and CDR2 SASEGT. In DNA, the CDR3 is TGTGCCAGCAGAACTCCGGGACAGGGGGGGCCCTACGAGCAGTACTTC. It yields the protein CASRTPGQGGPYEQYF.

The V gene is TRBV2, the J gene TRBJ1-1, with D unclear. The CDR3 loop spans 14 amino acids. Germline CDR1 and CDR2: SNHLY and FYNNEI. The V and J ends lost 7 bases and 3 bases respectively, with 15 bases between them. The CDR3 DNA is TGTGCCAGCAACGACCTGGGGTTGGACACTGAAGCTTTCTTT. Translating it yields CASNDLGLDTEAFF. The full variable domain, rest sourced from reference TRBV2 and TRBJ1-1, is EPEVTQTPSHQVTQMGQEVILRCVPISNHLYFYWYRQILGQKVEFLVSFYNNEISEKSEIFDDQFSVERPDGSNFTLKIRSTKLEDSAMYFCASNDLGLDTEAFFGQGTRLTVV.

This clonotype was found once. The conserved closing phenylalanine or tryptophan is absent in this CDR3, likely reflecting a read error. The CDR3: CATQKPGTGNTEAFL. CDR3 nucleotide sequence: TGTGCCACTCAAAAACCCGGGACAGGGAACACTGAAGCTTTCTTG. The genes are TRBV15 and TRBJ1-1, with 8 bases that match TRBD1. Germline loops: CDR1 LNHNV, CDR2 YYDKDF (reference sequence). The CDR3 sequence is 15 residues long. V trimming: 9 bases; J trimming: 1 base; junction bases outside the gene matches: 10.

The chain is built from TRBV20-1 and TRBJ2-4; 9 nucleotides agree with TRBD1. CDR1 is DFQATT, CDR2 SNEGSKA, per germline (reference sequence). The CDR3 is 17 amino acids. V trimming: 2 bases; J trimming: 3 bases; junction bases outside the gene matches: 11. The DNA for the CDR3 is TGCAGTGCTAGAATCCGAGGGGGACAGGGCAACAAAAACATTCAGTACTTC. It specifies CSARIRGGQGNKNIQYF.

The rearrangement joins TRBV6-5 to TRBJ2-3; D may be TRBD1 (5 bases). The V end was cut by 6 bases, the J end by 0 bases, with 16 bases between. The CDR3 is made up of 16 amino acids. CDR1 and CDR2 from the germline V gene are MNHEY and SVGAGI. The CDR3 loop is CASRKRDRPSTDTQYF. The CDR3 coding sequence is TGTGCCAGCAGAAAACGTGACAGACCTAGCACAGATACGCAGTATTTT.

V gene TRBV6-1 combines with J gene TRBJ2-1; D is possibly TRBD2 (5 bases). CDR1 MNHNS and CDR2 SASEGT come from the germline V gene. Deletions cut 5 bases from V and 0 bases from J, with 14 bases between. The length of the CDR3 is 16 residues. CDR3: CASSLTAESSYNEQFF. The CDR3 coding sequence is TGTGCCAGCAGTCTTACAGCGGAGAGCTCCTACAATGAGCAGTTCTTC.

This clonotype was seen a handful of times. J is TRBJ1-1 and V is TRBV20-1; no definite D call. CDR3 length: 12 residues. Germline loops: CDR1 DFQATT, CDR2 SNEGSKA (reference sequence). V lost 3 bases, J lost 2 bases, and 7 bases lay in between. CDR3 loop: CSARRPNTEAFF. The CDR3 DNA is TGCAGTGCTAGGCGGCCAAACACTGAAGCTTTCTTT.

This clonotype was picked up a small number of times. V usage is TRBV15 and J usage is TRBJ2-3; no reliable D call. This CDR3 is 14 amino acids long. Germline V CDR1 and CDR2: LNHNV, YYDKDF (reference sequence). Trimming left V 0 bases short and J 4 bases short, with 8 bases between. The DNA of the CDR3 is TGTGCCACCAGCAGAGATTATACCCCAGATACGCAGTATTTT. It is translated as CATSRDYTPDTQYF.

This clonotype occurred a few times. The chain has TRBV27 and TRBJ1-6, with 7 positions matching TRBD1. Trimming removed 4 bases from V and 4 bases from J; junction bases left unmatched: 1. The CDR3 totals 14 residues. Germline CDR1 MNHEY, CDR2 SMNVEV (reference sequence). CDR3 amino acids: CASSSGQYNSPLHF. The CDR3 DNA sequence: TGTGCCAGCAGTTCGGGACAGTATAATTCACCCCTCCACTTT.

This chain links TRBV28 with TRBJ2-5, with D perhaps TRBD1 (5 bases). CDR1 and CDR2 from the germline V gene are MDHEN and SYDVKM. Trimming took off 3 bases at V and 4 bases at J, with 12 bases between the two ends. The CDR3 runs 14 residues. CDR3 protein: CASSFPQGRETQYF. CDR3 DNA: TGTGCCAGCAGTTTCCCCCAGGGTAGAGAGACCCAGTACTTC.

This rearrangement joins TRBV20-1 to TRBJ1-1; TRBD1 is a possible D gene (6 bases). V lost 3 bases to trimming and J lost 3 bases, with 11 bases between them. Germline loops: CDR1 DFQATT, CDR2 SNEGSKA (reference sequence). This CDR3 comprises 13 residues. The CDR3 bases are TGCAGTGCTAGTCTGGGGGCTGACACTGAAGCTTTCTTT. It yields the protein CSASLGADTEAFF.

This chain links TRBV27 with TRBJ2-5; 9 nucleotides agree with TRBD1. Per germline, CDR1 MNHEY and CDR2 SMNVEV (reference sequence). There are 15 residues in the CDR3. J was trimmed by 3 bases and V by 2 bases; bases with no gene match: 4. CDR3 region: CASSLRGQGEETQYF. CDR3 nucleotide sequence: TGTGCCAGCAGTTTAAGGGGACAGGGCGAAGAGACCCAGTACTTC.

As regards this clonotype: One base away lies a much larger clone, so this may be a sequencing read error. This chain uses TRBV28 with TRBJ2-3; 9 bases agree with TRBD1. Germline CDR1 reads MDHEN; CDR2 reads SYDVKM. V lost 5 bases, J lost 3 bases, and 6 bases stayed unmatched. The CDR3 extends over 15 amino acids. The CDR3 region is CASSPQGADTDTQYF. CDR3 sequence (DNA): TGTGCCAGCAGTCCACAGGGGGCCGATACAGATACGCAGTATTTT. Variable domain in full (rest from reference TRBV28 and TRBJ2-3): DVKVTQSSRYLVKRTGEKVFLECVQDMDHENMFWYRQDPGLGLRLIYFSYDVKMKEKGDIPEGYSVSREKKERFSLILESASTNQTSMYLCASSPQGADTDTQYFGPGTRLTVL.

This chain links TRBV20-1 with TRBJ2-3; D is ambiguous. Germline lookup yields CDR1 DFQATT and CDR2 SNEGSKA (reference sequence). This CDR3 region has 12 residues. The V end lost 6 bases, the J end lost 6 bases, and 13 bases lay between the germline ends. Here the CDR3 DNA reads TGCAGTGCGAGTAGGGAAAGTGATACGCAGTATTTT. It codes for CSASRESDTQYF.

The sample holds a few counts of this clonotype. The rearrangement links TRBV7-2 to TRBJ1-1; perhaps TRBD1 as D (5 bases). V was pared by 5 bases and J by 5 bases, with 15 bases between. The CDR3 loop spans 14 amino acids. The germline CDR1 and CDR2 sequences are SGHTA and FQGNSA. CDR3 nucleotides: TGTGCCAGCAGCCTCACAGGTACGCTGACTGAAGCTTTCTTT. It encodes CASSLTGTLTEAFF.

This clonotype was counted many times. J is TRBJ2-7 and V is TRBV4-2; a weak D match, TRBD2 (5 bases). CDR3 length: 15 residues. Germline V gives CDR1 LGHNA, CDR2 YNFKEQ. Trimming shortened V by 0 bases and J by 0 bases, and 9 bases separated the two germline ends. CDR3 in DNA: TGTGCCAGCAGCCAAGAGAGCGGAAGCTCCTACGAGCAGTACTTC. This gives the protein CASSQESGSSYEQYF.

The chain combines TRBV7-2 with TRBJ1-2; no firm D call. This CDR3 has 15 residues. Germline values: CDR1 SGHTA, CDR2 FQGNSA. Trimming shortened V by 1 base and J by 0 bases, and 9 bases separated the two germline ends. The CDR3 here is CASSLGMAPNYGYTF. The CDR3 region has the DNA TGTGCCAGCAGCTTAGGGATGGCCCCTAACTATGGCTACACCTTC.

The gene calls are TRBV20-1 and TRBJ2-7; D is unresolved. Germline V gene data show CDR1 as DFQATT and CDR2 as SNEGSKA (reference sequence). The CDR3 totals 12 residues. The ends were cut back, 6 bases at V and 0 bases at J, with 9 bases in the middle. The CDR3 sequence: CSAVGDSYEQYF. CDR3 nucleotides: TGCAGTGCAGTTGGTGACTCCTACGAGCAGTACTTC.

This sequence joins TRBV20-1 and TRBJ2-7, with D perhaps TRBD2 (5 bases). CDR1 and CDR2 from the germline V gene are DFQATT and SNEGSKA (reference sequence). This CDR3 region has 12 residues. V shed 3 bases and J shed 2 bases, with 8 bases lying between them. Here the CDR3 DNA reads TGCAGTGCTAGCGAGACTACCTACGAGCAGTACTTC. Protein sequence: CSASETTYEQYF.

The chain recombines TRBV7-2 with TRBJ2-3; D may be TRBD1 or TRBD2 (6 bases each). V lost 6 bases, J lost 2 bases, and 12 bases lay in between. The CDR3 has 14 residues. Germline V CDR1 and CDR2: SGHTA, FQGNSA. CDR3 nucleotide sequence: TGTGCCAGCAGACGGGGGCCCCTCACAGATACGCAGTATTTT. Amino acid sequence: CASRRGPLTDTQYF.

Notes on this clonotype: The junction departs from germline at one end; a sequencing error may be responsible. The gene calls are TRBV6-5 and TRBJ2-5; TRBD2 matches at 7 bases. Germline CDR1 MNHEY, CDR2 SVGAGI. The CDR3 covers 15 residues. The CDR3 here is CASSHSGTIKETQYF. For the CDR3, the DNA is TGTGCCAGCAGTCACTCCGGGACTATAAAAGAGACCCAGTACTTC.

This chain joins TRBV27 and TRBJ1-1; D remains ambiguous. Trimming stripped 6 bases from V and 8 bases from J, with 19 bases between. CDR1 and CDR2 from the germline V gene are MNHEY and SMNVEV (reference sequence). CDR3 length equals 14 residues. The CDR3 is CASSLSIGRVEAFF. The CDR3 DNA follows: TGTGCCAGCAGCCTTAGCATTGGACGGGTCGAAGCTTTCTTT.